This entry is about one T cell receptor beta chain. Clones were read by immunoSEQ multiplex PCR, and TCRdb kept only the in-frame ones, dropping some. The profile covers 45,000 to 70,000 clones, with about 92% appearing a single time and 0.15% to 0.2% taken by the ten largest. V was trimmed by 4 bases and J by 5 bases, leaving 18 bases between them. Germline lookup yields CDR1 SGHRS and CDR2 YFSETQ. The CDR3 spans 15 residues. This sample was included in a study of T cell changes during pregnancy in multiple sclerosis. This TCR derives from a female donor in good health, enrolled as a control in a pregnancy study. The rearrangement joins TRBV5-1 to TRBJ1-1, with D uncertain. Sample: CD4+ T cells from peripheral blood mononuclear cells, taken after pregnancy. The chain's CDR3 is CASSPRVERGTEAFF. DNA for the CDR3: TGCGCCAGCAGCCCAAGGGTGGAAAGAGGGACTGAAGCTTTCTTT. Full variable domain (rest looked up from reference TRBV5-1 and TRBJ1-1): KAGVTQTPRYLIKTRGQQVTLSCSPISGHRSVSWYQQTPGQGLQFLFEYFSETQRNKGNFPGRFSGRQFSNSRSEMNVSTLELGDSALYLCASSPRVERGTEAFFGQGTRLTVV.